The present TCR beta chain was sequenced within a study of vaccination effects on CD4 cells after COVID-19. Within the ViraFEST assay, antigen-specific CD4+ T cells underwent expansion with viral peptide pools prior to sequencing. With approximately ten days of culture completed, CD4+ T cells were isolated. Having tested negative for nucleocapsid antibodies, the vaccine recipients showed no prior SARS-CoV-2 infection. Points from the study as a whole: By a late point after vaccination, infection- and vaccine-induced clones had shrunk markedly through clonal contraction.

As concerns this clone: Its antigen is unknown.

Assay: immunoSEQ multiplex PCR; the TCRdb copy retains only in-frame clones and omits some. Altogether under 70,000 clones are present, 60% to 80% being singletons, with the ten largest covering 3.5% to 4.5%. The receptor's source is a human donor who received a COVID-19 vaccine. Specimen: CD4+ T cells from PBMCs cultured with HCoV-OC43 spike peptides, collected before COVID-19 vaccination. Specified subset: HCoV-OC43 spike overlapping peptide pool stimulation.

The CDR3 is CATSRVGSDYGYTF. CDR3 DNA sequence: TGTGCCACCAGCAGAGTAGGGTCGGATTATGGCTACACCTTC. This chain links TRBV15 with TRBJ1-2; D gene uncertain. Germline lookup yields CDR1 LNHNV and CDR2 YYDKDF (reference sequence). Trimming took 1 base from V and 5 from J, leaving 11 bases between them. This CDR3 spans 14 amino acids.